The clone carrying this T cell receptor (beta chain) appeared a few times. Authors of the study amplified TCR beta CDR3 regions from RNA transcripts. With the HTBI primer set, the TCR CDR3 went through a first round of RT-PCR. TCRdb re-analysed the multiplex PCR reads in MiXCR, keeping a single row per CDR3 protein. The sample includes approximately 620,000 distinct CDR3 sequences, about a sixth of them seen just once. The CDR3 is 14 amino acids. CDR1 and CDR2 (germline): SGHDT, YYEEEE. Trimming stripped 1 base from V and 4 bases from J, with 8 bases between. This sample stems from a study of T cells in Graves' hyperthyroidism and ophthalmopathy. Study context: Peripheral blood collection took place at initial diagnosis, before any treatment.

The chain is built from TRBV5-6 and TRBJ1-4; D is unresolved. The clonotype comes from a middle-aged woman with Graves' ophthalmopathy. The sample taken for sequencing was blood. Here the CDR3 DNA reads TGTGCCAGCAGCTTGCGGGCTATTAATGAAAAACTGTTTTTT. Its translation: CASSLRAINEKLFF.